The sequence of this T cell receptor beta chain was determined in a study of T cell responses to AZD1222 COVID-19 vaccine (dated by TCRdb to about 2021). As for the study more broadly: Because spike-specific TCR depth and breadth did not differ between the two schedules, AZD1222 recipients who got a second dose at roughly 4 weeks were pooled with those who got a second dose at roughly 12 weeks. TCR sequencing was performed for more than 230 trial participants, of whom around 200 were given two doses of AZD1222 and some 25 were given two doses of MenACWY control vaccine. Trial participants were enrolled by age into subgroups of 18-55, 56-69 and 70-plus years, and 148, 28 and 57 TCR-sequenced participants, respectively, were included in these subgroups. Points the paper makes about the study in general: CD4 TCRs associated with the vaccine covered the entire spike protein, and the dominant responses were in regions 160-218 and 743-854. Because no day 14 peak-response samples were available, the repertoires could be characterized only after the peak T cell response. Reportedly, close to half of the unique spike-specific TCRs recognized epitopes lying outside the regions that are mutated in the B.1.351 and B.1.1.7 variants. Most participants were white British and females outnumbered males, and the authors suggested that clonal diversity may have been underestimated. Spike-specific TCR breadth and depth rose significantly after two AZD1222 doses compared with day 0 and with MenACWY recipients. Conclusions about previously exposed vaccinees were limited because only 5 or 6 AZD1222 recipients were SARS-CoV-2 seropositive at baseline. The 56-69-year group was small, and its depth increase did not reach significance, likely because of low power.

V lost 4 bases and J lost 5 bases, and the count of bases not matched to a germline gene is 8. For CDR1 and CDR2, the germline V gene lists LGHNA and YNFKEQ. From cysteine to phenylalanine, the CDR3 is 15 amino acids long. Left in the record is the CDR3 DNA by itself, 45 bases read in frame from the first base. This clone came up many times. There is no known antigen for this receptor. Base qualities were left out, and no much larger clone turns up one base away. The sample's time point, from its label and the paper: baseline before first vaccination. Vaccinee samples came from UK trials COV001 and COV002, including a single-blind randomized controlled phase 2/3 trial of AZD1222 (ChAdOx1 nCoV-19) in healthy adults. Trial participant PBMC samples were collected at day 0 and day 28 after the second dose for TCRbeta chain sequencing. The CDR3 regions of human TCRbeta chains were subjected to immunosequencing. In the original analysis: TCRs in the repertoires were compared against a reference library of SARS-CoV-2-specific TCRs that had been generated with the MIRA antigen-specificity platform. Breadth was defined as the fraction of unique TCRs that were SARS-CoV-2-associated. Depth was defined as the fraction of total T cells that were SARS-CoV-2-associated. Using the MIRA data, every spike-specific TCR was mapped to the spike region that the TCR reacted to and assigned to either a CD4 or a CD8 class. Log10-transformed breadth and depth values were compared by one-way ANOVA with Sidak's multiple comparisons tests. TCRdb provides this immuneACCESS table in a form limited to in-frame rearrangements. Some clones are lacking; in checked studies, under half of them reflect an unresolved V gene, and why the rest are absent is not known. The V and J calls and the clone size are those of that table, but D and trimming were determined from the DNA. The sample table holds roughly 100,000 clones, of which 85% to 90% were seen once. The ten top clones hold 2.5% to 3% of the sample.

The V gene is TRBV4-2 and the J gene is TRBJ2-7; 10 bases in the middle match TRBD1. The input for sequencing was peripheral blood, taken on day 0 of AZD1222 vaccination. This TCR came from an adult in good health. The sequenced DNA: TGTGCCAGCAGCCCCTCCGGGACAGGGGTCGACGAGCAGTACTTC. It encodes CASSPSGTGVDEQYF.